Listed below are T cell receptor beta chains from one sample, sequenced in a study of cytomegalovirus exposure and HLA in healthy donors. Sequencing was performed with immunoSEQ multiplex PCR; in TCRdb, only in-frame clones are kept and a portion is missing. Among 150,000 to 200,000 clones listed, around 84% were seen once. Source material: PBMCs. The receptors shown here come from a man between 40 and 49 years old in good health and CMV-seropositive. The CDR3 runs from the conserved cysteine through the conserved F or W. A D gene is named only where the DNA matches it firmly. Where a row states a size, it is once, few, many or the class of an expanded clone; other rows omit it.

length,V,D,size,J,DNA,CDR3
13,TRBV29-1,.,.,TRBJ2-7,TGCAGCGGGACGGACAACCTCTCCTACGAGCAGTACTTC,CSGTDNLSYEQYF
13,TRBV18,.,.,TRBJ1-1,TGTGCCAGCTCACCACAGGAGGGGACTGAAGCTTTCTTT,CASSPQEGTEAFF
13,TRBV7-9,.,few,TRBJ1-4,TGTGCCAGCAGCTTAGCAGGGAGCGAAAAACTGTTTTTT,CASSLAGSEKLFF
16,TRBV5-6,TRBD1,once,TRBJ1-4,TGTGCCAGCAGCCCGGGACAGGGTAGAGGTCGGGAAAAACTGTTTTTT,CASSPGQGRGREKLFF
14,TRBV6-1,.,.,TRBJ1-5,TGTGCCAGCAGTGAACTGGGGCCTGGTCAGCCCCAGCATTTT,CASSELGPGQPQHF
15,TRBV7-9,TRBD2,once,TRBJ2-2,TGTGCCAGCAGCCTAAGCGGGGGTTGGCCCGGGGAGCTGTTTTTT,CASSLSGGWPGELFF
14,TRBV6-6,.,.,TRBJ2-5,TGTGCCAGCAGCCCGATGACGGGGCAAGAGACCCAGTACTTC,CASSPMTGQETQYF
16,TRBV7-2,TRBD2,.,TRBJ2-1,TGTGCCAGCAGCTTAGCGGGGCTAGCGGGCAACAATGAGCAGTTCTTC,CASSLAGLAGNNEQFF
18,TRBV25-1,TRBD1,.,TRBJ1-2,TGTGCCAGCAGTGGATTCACACCGGGACAGGGGGCATTTTATGGCTACACCTTC,CASSGFTPGQGAFYGYTF
14,TRBV18,TRBD1,.,TRBJ2-7,TGTGCCAGCTCACCCCGGGACAGCCCCTACGAGCAGTACTTC,CASSPRDSPYEQYF
15,TRBV7-6,.,.,TRBJ1-6,TGTGCCAGCAGCTTAGGGCAGGGGAACGGTTCACCCCTCCACTTT,CASSLGQGNGSPLHF
15,TRBV2,TRBD1,.,TRBJ2-7,TGTGCCAGCAGTATGGACAGGGGTATCGGCTTAGAGCAGTACTTC,CASSMDRGIGLEQYF
16,TRBV7-9,.,.,TRBJ1-4,TGTTCCAGCAGCCCTGGGATCAGGACGGGGGATGAAAAACTGTTTTTT,CSSSPGIRTGDEKLFF
12,TRBV7-3,.,.,TRBJ2-2,TGTGCCAGCAGCTTAACTTCGGGGGAGCTGTTTTTT,CASSLTSGELFF
16,TRBV11-3,TRBD2,.,TRBJ2-5,TGTGCCAGCAGCTTAGGGACTAGCGACGGTGGGGAGACCCAGTACTTC,CASSLGTSDGGETQYF
16,TRBV28,TRBD1,.,TRBJ1-5,TGTGCCAGCAGTACCTACAACCGGGACAGATTACAGCCCCAGCATTTT,CASSTYNRDRLQPQHF
17,TRBV7-2,TRBD1,few,TRBJ2-1,TGTGCCAGCAAGTTCTTCGGGGGGGACAGGGGGAATAGTGAGCAGTTCTTC,CASKFFGGDRGNSEQFF